The T cell receptor (beta chain) under discussion was sequenced for a study of blood T cell repertoires in COVID-19. Background on the study: The United States, Italy and Spain provided the acute and convalescent COVID-19 samples. Nucleic acid was either cDNA or gDNA, and it came from T cells, B-cell-depleted T cells, or PBMCs.

With 7 bases clipped from V and 0 bases from J, the junction kept 4 bases outside the gene matches. CDR3 length: 15 residues. Germline V gives CDR1 MNHEY, CDR2 SVGAGI. Source study methods: Reference gene primer amplification yielded estimated nucleated cell counts. Assay used: immunoSEQ multiplex PCR; TCRdb lists only in-frame clones, some missing. V, J and clone size reflect that table, while D and trimming were determined from the DNA. The profile covers approximately 150,000 clones, with over 70% appearing a single time and 10% to 13% taken by the ten largest. Input material: peripheral blood. The source of this sequence is a man aged 55 to 70 with active or convalescent COVID-19. The rearrangement joins TRBV6-5 to TRBJ1-5; TRBD1 matches at 9 bases. DNA for the CDR3: TGTGCCAGCACGGACAGGGGATCTAGCAATCAGCCCCAGCATTTT. Translating gives CASTDRGSSNQPQHF.